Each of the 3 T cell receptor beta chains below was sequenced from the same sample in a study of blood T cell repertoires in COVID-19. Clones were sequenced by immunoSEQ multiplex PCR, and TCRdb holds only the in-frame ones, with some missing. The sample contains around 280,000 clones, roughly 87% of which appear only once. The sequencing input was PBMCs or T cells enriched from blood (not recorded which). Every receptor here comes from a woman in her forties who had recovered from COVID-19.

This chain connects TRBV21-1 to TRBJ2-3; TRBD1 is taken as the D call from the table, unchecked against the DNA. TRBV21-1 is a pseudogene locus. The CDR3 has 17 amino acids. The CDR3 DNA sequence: TGTGCCAGCAGCGAAAAGGGAATAGACAGGGGGGCAGATACGCAGTATTTT. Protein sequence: CASSEKGIDRGADTQYF.

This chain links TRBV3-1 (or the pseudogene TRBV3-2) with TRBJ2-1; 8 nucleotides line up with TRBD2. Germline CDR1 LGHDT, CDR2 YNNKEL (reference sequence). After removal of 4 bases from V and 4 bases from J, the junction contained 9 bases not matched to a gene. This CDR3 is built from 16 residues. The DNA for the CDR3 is TGTGCCAGCAGCCCTCCACTAGCGGCCAGTTACAATGAGCAGTTCTTC. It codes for CASSPPLAASYNEQFF.

CDR3 region: CATSEAGRGGTLPGAQYF. In nucleotides, the CDR3 is TGTGCCACCAGTGAGGCAGGGAGGGGCGGGACGCTACCAGGGGCCCAGTACTTC. This sequence joins TRBV24-1 and TRBJ2-5; possible D gene TRBD2, 7 bases. Trimming left V 4 bases short and J 9 bases short, with 29 bases between. CDR3 length: 18 amino acids. The V gene's germline CDR1 is KGHDR and CDR2 SFDVKD.